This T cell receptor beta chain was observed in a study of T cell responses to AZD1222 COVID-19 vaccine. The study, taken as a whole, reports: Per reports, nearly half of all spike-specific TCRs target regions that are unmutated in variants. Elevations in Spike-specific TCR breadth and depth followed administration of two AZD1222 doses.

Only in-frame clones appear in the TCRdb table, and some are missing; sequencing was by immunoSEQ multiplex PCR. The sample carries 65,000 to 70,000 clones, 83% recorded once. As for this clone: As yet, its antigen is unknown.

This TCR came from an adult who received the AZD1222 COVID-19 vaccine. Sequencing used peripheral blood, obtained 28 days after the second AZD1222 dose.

CDR3 nucleotides: TGTGCCAGCAGCTCCCTGACTAGCGACAATGAGCAGTTCTTC. It specifies CASSSLTSDNEQFF. This chain uses TRBV11-3 with TRBJ2-1, with 8 bases lining up with TRBD2. V dropped 4 bases and J dropped 5; count of bases not matched to a gene: 4. This CDR3 comprises 14 residues. Germline V gives CDR1 SGHNT, CDR2 YENEEA.